This TCR beta chain was obtained from a study of regulatory T cells in long-lasting Graves disease. Study-level results: Fewer public clonotypes were shared by new patients (under 1,000) than by persistent patients (about 2,800).

Turning to this clonotype: Its target is unknown.

Trimming removed 0 bases at V and 2 bases at J, with 8 bases between. The CDR3 contains 15 residues. Looked up from germline, CDR1 is MNHEY and CDR2 is SMNVEV (reference sequence). Sequencing libraries for TCR beta were prepared with iRepertoire HTBI primers and Arm-PCR of CDR3 regions. TCRdb fed the multiplex PCR reads into MiXCR, producing one record per CDR3 protein. This sample has about 290,000 distinct CDR3 sequences, with roughly a fifth found just once. The time point: persistent/refractory GD, antithyroid drugs over 5 years with positive TRAb. Extracted PBMC RNA gave rise to the TCR library. The sequencing here drew on peripheral blood mononuclear cells (PBMCs), taken when the disease was refractory, from a patient treated with antithyroid drugs. V usage is TRBV27 and J usage is TRBJ1-5; D gene uncertain. The receptor's source is a female donor with Graves disease. The CDR3 sequence is CASSLSGWGNQPQHF. The DNA of the CDR3 is TGTGCCAGCAGTTTATCGGGTTGGGGCAATCAGCCCCAGCATTTT.